This TCR beta chain was recorded in a study of T cell responses to AZD1222 COVID-19 vaccine. Study-wide results and caveats: Unmutated variant regions are reportedly targeted by nearly half of spike-specific TCRs. Repertoires were collected only later (after the peak T cell response had occurred). White British ancestry dominated among donors, who included more females, and clonal diversity was possibly underestimated.

The trim removed 2 bases at V and 1 base at J, leaving 2 bases unmatched. The CDR3 runs to 15 residues. Germline V gene sequence: CDR1 LNHDA, CDR2 SQIVND (reference sequence). On this clone: What it binds is not known.

The table came from immunoSEQ multiplex PCR; TCRdb's copy has only in-frame clones and leaves some out. The repertoire has roughly 80,000 clones, around 89% of them found once; the top ten carry around 5%. This sequence joins TRBV19 and TRBJ2-3; 8 bases match TRBD2. The sequencing used peripheral blood, collected on day 0 of AZD1222 vaccination. The TCR originated in an adult in good health. CDR3 sequence reads: CASSINSGGTDTQYF. The CDR3 DNA is TGTGCCAGTAGTATAAATAGCGGGGGCACAGATACGCAGTATTTT.